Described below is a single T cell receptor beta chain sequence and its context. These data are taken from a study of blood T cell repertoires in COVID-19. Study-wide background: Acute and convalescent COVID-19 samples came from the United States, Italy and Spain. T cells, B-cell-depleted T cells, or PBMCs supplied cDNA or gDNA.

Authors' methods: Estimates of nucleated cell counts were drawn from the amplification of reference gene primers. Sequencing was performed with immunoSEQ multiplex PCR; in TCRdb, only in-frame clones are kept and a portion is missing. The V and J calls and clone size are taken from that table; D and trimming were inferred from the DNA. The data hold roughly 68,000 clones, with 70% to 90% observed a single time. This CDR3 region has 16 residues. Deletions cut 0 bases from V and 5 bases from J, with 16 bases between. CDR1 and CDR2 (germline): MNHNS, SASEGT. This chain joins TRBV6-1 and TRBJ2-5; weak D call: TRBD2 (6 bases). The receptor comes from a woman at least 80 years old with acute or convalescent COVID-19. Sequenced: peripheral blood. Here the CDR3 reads CASSEATGGVSETQYF. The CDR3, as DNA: TGTGCCAGCAGTGAAGCAACCGGAGGGGTGAGCGAGACCCAGTACTTC.